The 21 T cell receptor beta chains below were found in one sample sequenced in a study of T cells in Graves' hyperthyroidism and ophthalmopathy. Amplification yielded TCR beta CDR3 regions, with RNA transcripts as the source. HTBI primers were the set used in a first-round RT-PCR of the TCR CDR3. TCRdb redid the calling of the multiplex PCR reads with MiXCR, one entry per CDR3 protein. In the table there are under 300,000 distinct CDR3 sequences, 20% to 25% of which are singletons. Source material: blood. All receptors come from a man between 35 and 55 years old with Graves' hyperthyroidism that later progressed to Graves' ophthalmopathy.

This clonotype appeared many times. The J gene is TRBJ1-2, the V gene TRBV30; 9 nucleotides line up with TRBD1. The CDR3 spans 14 residues. Looked up from germline, CDR1 is GTSNPN and CDR2 is SVGIG (reference sequence). The J segment lost 8 bases and the V segment lost 5 bases, leaving 12 bases of the junction unmatched. The CDR3 DNA reads TGTGCCTGGGACCTCGGGACAGGGCTTGAGGGCTACACCTTC. Translated, it gives CAWDLGTGLEGYTF.

The gene calls are TRBV7-3 and TRBJ2-2; D is unresolved. This CDR3 contains 14 residues. The germline CDR1 and CDR2 sequences are SGHTA and FQGTGA. Trimming shortened V by 3 bases and J by 5 bases, and 10 bases separated the two germline ends. Here the CDR3 DNA reads TGTGCCAGCAGCTTTTCCGGCTCTACCGGGGAGCTGTTTTTT. Its protein product is CASSFSGSTGELFF. Full variable domain (outside the CDR3, taken from reference TRBV7-3 and TRBJ2-2): GAGVSQTPSNKVTEKGKYVELRCDPISGHTALYWYRQSLGQGPEFLIYFQGTGAADDSGLPNDRFFAVRPEGSVSTLKIQRTERGDSAVYLCASSFSGSTGELFFGEGSRLTVL.

This clonotype was counted ten times or more. The chain combines TRBV30 with TRBJ2-6; D uncertain. Germline V gene sequence: CDR1 GTSNPN, CDR2 SVGIG (reference sequence). V gave up 5 bases and J gave up 0 bases, with 11 bases separating them. The CDR3 sequence is 15 residues long. The CDR3 here is CAWGSAHSGANVLTF. Here the CDR3 DNA reads TGTGCCTGGGGATCCGCCCACTCTGGGGCCAACGTCCTGACTTTC.

The table lists this clonotype with many counts. The chain combines TRBV7-2 with TRBJ2-7; no reliable D call. The V gene's germline CDR1 is SGHTA and CDR2 FQGNSA. The germline V and J ends were trimmed by 5 bases and 0 bases, with 8 bases remaining between them. The CDR3 contains 13 residues. The chain's CDR3 is CASSPWSSYEQYF. As DNA, the CDR3 is TGTGCCAGCAGCCCCTGGAGCTCCTACGAGCAGTACTTC.

This clonotype showed up just a few times. The chain is built from TRBV6-2 or TRBV6-3 and TRBJ1-5; D not resolved. The germline V gene has CDR1 MNHEY and CDR2 SVGEGT. CDR3 length: 15 amino acids. The V gene lost 4 bases and the J gene lost 2 bases, with 12 bases spanning the gap. The CDR3 nucleotides read TGTGCCAGCAGTTGGAGTCCGGACGGCAATCAGCCCCAGCATTTT. Translating gives CASSWSPDGNQPQHF.

This clonotype was detected many times. The chain carries TRBV2 and TRBJ2-2; D unclear. Per germline, CDR1 SNHLY and CDR2 FYNNEI. This CDR3 region has 14 residues. Trimming shortened V by 7 bases and J by 5 bases, and 14 bases separated the two germline ends. The CDR3 reads CASTGLSGTGELFF. For the CDR3, the DNA is TGTGCCAGCACGGGTCTGTCGGGTACCGGGGAGCTGTTTTTT. Filled out from reference TRBV2 and TRBJ2-2, the complete variable domain reads EPEVTQTPSHQVTQMGQEVILRCVPISNHLYFYWYRQILGQKVEFLVSFYNNEISEKSEIFDDQFSVERPDGSNFTLKIRSTKLEDSAMYFCASTGLSGTGELFFGEGSRLTVL.

This clonotype was counted ten times or more. This sequence joins TRBV30 and TRBJ2-7; TRBD2 matches at 9 bases. J lost 0 bases, V lost 7 bases, and 1 base had no gene match. This CDR3 has 12 amino acids. Germline CDR1 GTSNPN, CDR2 SVGIG (reference sequence). The CDR3 protein is CAYSGSSYEQYF. The CDR3 DNA reads TGTGCCTATAGCGGGAGCTCCTACGAGCAGTACTTC.

This clonotype was counted ten times or more. The chain recombines TRBV20-1 with TRBJ1-2; D may be TRBD1 (5 bases). Between the trimmed V and J ends, which lost 0 bases and 8 bases, there was a span of 19 bases. CDR3 length: 15 amino acids. Germline assignment: CDR1 DFQATT and CDR2 SNEGSKA (reference sequence). CDR3 in amino acids: CSARDGTSRNDGYTF. The DNA of the CDR3 is TGCAGTGCTAGAGATGGGACCAGCAGGAATGACGGCTACACCTTC.

The V gene is TRBV10-3, the J gene TRBJ2-7; D could derive from TRBD1 or TRBD2 (7 bases each). V lost 6 bases to trimming and J lost 2 bases, with 11 bases between them. Germline assignment: CDR1 ENHRY and CDR2 SYGVKD. CDR3 length: 13 amino acids. CDR3 protein: CAIRAGQPYEQYF. CDR3 nucleotide sequence: TGTGCCATCAGAGCGGGACAGCCCTACGAGCAGTACTTC.

This clonotype was seen repeatedly, ten times or more. The V gene is TRBV6-4, the J gene TRBJ2-6; a possible D gene is TRBD1 (6 bases). The V gene's germline CDR1 is MRHNA and CDR2 SNTAGT. The V end was cut by 7 bases, the J end by 0 bases, with 28 bases between. The CDR3 length is 21 residues. CDR3 protein: CASTVPESRQGLSSGANVLTF. CDR3 coding DNA: TGTGCCAGCACTGTCCCAGAAAGTCGGCAGGGGCTATCCTCTGGGGCCAACGTCCTGACTTTC.

This sequence joins TRBV10-3 and TRBJ2-2, with TRBD2 identical over 9 bases. The germline V gene encodes CDR1 ENHRY and CDR2 SYGVKD. V dropped 4 bases and J dropped 7; count of bases not matched to a gene: 7. The CDR3 is 15 residues long. Here the CDR3 reads CAISGGGLAGGELFF. CDR3 nucleotides: TGTGCCATCAGTGGTGGGGGACTAGCCGGCGGGGAGCTGTTTTTT.

This clonotype was counted at least ten times. The V gene is TRBV7-2, the J gene TRBJ2-7; perhaps TRBD1 as D (6 bases). This CDR3 is built from 14 residues. V shed 5 bases and J shed 4 bases, with 15 bases lying between them. From germline, CDR1 is SGHTA and CDR2 FQGNSA. The CDR3 protein is CASSRDRTHYEQYF. The CDR3 region has the DNA TGTGCCAGCAGCCGCGACAGGACACATTACGAGCAGTACTTC.

A few counts support this clonotype. The rearrangement joins TRBV27 to TRBJ2-7; 8 bases fit TRBD2. The CDR3 has 17 residues. The V gene's germline CDR1 is MNHEY and CDR2 SMNVEV (reference sequence). V shed 6 bases, J shed 0 bases, and the junction held 13 bases outside the gene matches. The CDR3 sequence is CASSTSGLLSGSYEQYF. The CDR3 DNA reads as TGTGCCAGCAGCACTAGCGGCCTCCTTTCGGGCTCCTACGAGCAGTACTTC.

This clonotype was counted a few times. Germline and junction disagree at one end, which may indicate a read error. V usage is TRBV18 and J usage is TRBJ2-1; possibly TRBD2 for D (6 bases). The CDR3 sequence is 14 residues long. Per germline, CDR1 KGHSH and CDR2 LQKENI. The CDR3 DNA is TGTGCCGGCTCACCCGGAGGGAATGGCAATGAGCAGTTCTTC. Its protein is CAGSPGGNGNEQFF. Based on the CDR3 plus reference TRBV18 and TRBJ2-1, the full variable domain is NAGVMQNPRHLVRRRGQEARLRCSPMKGHSHVYWYRQLPEEGLKFMVYLQKENIIDESGMPKERFSAEFPKEGPSILRIQQVVRGDSAAYFCAGSPGGNGNEQFFGPGTRLTVL.

This clonotype was seen at least ten times. V gene TRBV7-2 combines with J gene TRBJ2-5, with D perhaps given as TRBD1 or TRBD2 (6 bases each). Trimming took off 1 base at V and 5 bases at J, with 14 bases between the two ends. CDR1 and CDR2 (germline): SGHTA, FQGNSA. This CDR3 spans 15 amino acids. The CDR3 spells CASSLVVGGTETQYF. DNA of the CDR3: TGTGCCAGCAGCTTAGTTGTGGGGGGCACGGAGACCCAGTACTTC.

In its sample, this clonotype was seen many times. This rearrangement joins TRBV15 to TRBJ2-7; D unresolved. Germline V gene sequence: CDR1 LNHNV, CDR2 YYDKDF (reference sequence). CDR3 length: 15 residues. Trimming took 3 bases from V and 5 from J, leaving 17 bases between them. The CDR3 is CATSSHQPSQDEQYF. CDR3 nucleotide sequence: TGTGCCACCAGCAGCCACCAGCCCTCCCAAGACGAGCAGTACTTC.

Turning to this clonotype: At one of its ends the junction is not consistent with the germline gene, which may arise from a read error. The chain employs TRBV7-3 and TRBJ2-7; a possible D gene is TRBD1 (5 bases). CDR3 size: 14 residues. The V gene's germline CDR1 is SGHTA and CDR2 FQGTGA. CDR3 in amino acids: CVSSLIQGNDEQYF. CDR3 coding DNA: TGTGTCAGCAGCTTAATTCAGGGCAACGACGAGCAGTACTTC.

This clonotype occurred many times. The genes are TRBV9 and TRBJ2-5; a possible D gene is TRBD2 (5 bases). V gave up 4 bases and J gave up 2 bases, with 18 bases separating them. Germline V gene data show CDR1 as SGDLS and CDR2 as YYNGEE. This CDR3 region has 16 residues. The CDR3 is CASSPRVVSGQETQYF. CDR3 nucleotides: TGTGCCAGCAGCCCAAGAGTGGTCAGCGGTCAAGAGACCCAGTACTTC.

This clonotype was recorded a few times. The chain combines TRBV28 with TRBJ1-1; 9 bases are shared with TRBD1. The germline V gene has CDR1 MDHEN and CDR2 SYDVKM. The CDR3 totals 16 residues. The junction had 8 bases not matched to a gene; V was cut back by 4 bases and J by 2 bases. CDR3 sequence: CASSYPLQGANTEAFF. The CDR3 nucleotides are TGTGCCAGCAGTTATCCTTTACAGGGGGCTAACACTGAAGCTTTCTTT.

This clonotype was seen at least ten times. V and J are TRBV12-3 or TRBV12-4 and TRBJ2-6; no reliable D call. This CDR3 is built from 14 residues. Trimming left V 4 bases short and J 0 bases short, with 4 bases between. CDR3 nucleotide sequence: TGTGCCAGCAGTTCCAACTCTGGGGCCAACGTCCTGACTTTC. Translation: CASSSNSGANVLTF.

This clonotype was detected a few times. The V call is TRBV28, the J call TRBJ1-5; D uncertain. Germline V gives CDR1 MDHEN, CDR2 SYDVKM. The CDR3 has 12 residues. V gave up 8 bases and J gave up 4 bases, with 9 bases separating them. CDR3 in amino acids: CASGSRNQPQHF. The CDR3 DNA follows: TGTGCCAGCGGGTCCAGGAATCAGCCCCAGCATTTT. The entire variable domain, with the rest obtained from reference TRBV28 and TRBJ1-5, is as follows: DVKVTQSSRYLVKRTGEKVFLECVQDMDHENMFWYRQDPGLGLRLIYFSYDVKMKEKGDIPEGYSVSREKKERFSLILESASTNQTSMYLCASGSRNQPQHFGDGTRLSIL.